The 15 T cell receptor beta chains in this list originate from one sample, sequenced in a study of T-cell reconstitution after alpha-beta-depleted transplantation in children. The TCRbeta library incorporated unique molecular identifiers. One entry per CDR3 protein results from TCRdb running MiXCR on the PCR reads. The data contain hundreds of thousands of distinct CDR3 sequences, roughly 10% of them singletons. The material was PBMCs, obtained before TCRalphabeta/CD19-depleted stem cell transplant. The receptors shown here come from a child under 10 years old with inherited bone marrow failure, due to receive a stem cell transplant.

This clonotype has just a few counts. The chain has TRBV19 and TRBJ1-1, with TRBD1 matching 11 bases. There are 15 residues in the CDR3. The J segment lost 1 base and the V segment lost 7 bases, leaving 5 bases of the junction unmatched. The V gene's germline CDR1 is LNHDA and CDR2 SQIVND (reference sequence). The CDR3 sequence: CASIIGQGANTEAFF. The CDR3 coding sequence is TGTGCCAGTATTATCGGACAGGGGGCGAACACTGAAGCTTTCTTT. The whole variable domain, filled in from reference TRBV19 and TRBJ1-1, reads DGGITQSPKYLFRKEGQNVTLSCEQNLNHDAMYWYRQDPGQGLRLIYYSQIVNDFQKGDIAEGYSVSREKKESFPLTVTSAQKNPTAFYLCASIIGQGANTEAFFGQGTRLTVV.

This clonotype was counted ten times or more. The rearrangement uses TRBV6-4 and TRBJ2-3; perhaps TRBD2 as D (5 bases). Deletions cut 3 bases from V and 0 bases from J, with 10 bases between. This CDR3 has 15 amino acids. Germline V CDR1 and CDR2: MRHNA, SNTAGT. CDR3 amino acids: CASSETEASTDTQYF. CDR3 in DNA: TGTGCCAGCAGTGAGACGGAGGCCAGCACAGATACGCAGTATTTT.

This clonotype showed up many times. The V gene is TRBV12-3 or TRBV12-4, the J gene TRBJ2-3; TRBD2 matches 11 bases. The V and J ends lost 6 bases and 0 bases, in that order; junction bases with no gene match: 8. The length of the CDR3 is 17 residues. The CDR3 DNA is TGTGCCAGCAGCCTCCCGACTAGCGGGACCAGCACAGATACGCAGTATTTT. This codes for CASSLPTSGTSTDTQYF.

This clonotype appeared many times. V usage is TRBV29-1 and J usage is TRBJ2-1, with 10 bases fitting TRBD2. V lost 6 bases to trimming and J lost 4 bases; unmatched junction nucleotides: 3. The CDR3 sequence is 13 residues long. In germline, CDR1 is SQVTM, CDR2 ANQGSEA. The CDR3 DNA is TGCAGCGTGGGGACTAGCGTTTACAATGAGCAGTTCTTC. Its translation: CSVGTSVYNEQFF.

This clonotype was detected ten times or more. This chain joins TRBV28 and TRBJ1-1; D unresolved. V was shortened by 6 bases and J by 4 bases, with 9 bases between the two germline ends. This CDR3 contains 12 residues. Per the germline V gene, CDR1 is MDHEN and CDR2 is SYDVKM. CDR3 DNA sequence: TGTGCCAGCAGCCGTATCCCCACTGAAGCTTTCTTT. Translating it yields CASSRIPTEAFF.

Comment on this clonotype: This may be a read error: a much more frequent sequence differs by one nucleotide. V is TRBV29-1 and J is TRBJ1-1; TRBD1 aligns across 10 bases. Trimming at V came to 5 bases and at J to 6 bases, leaving 9 bases not matched to a gene. CDR3 size: 14 residues. Germline assignment: CDR1 SQVTM and CDR2 ANQGSEA. As DNA, the CDR3 is TGCAGCGTTAATGGACAGGGGGTATTCGCTGAAGCTTTCTTT. It translates to CSVNGQGVFAEAFF.

Turning to this clonotype: Compared with germline, one end of the junction differs, possibly owing to a read error. CDR3 nucleotides: TGCTGTGCTAACCCAAGGACCCCGGGACACCTTACCTACGAGCAGTACTTC. This encodes CCANPRTPGHLTYEQYF. V and J are TRBV20-1 and TRBJ2-7; tentatively, D is TRBD1 (6 bases). The CDR3 loop spans 17 amino acids. CDR1 and CDR2 (germline): DFQATT, SNEGSKA (reference sequence).

On this clonotype: A much bigger clone sits one base away, suggesting this may be a read error. This chain connects TRBV29-1 to TRBJ2-5; 7 bases match TRBD2. CDR1 is SQVTM and CDR2 is ANQGSEA in the germline V gene. V lost 4 bases and J lost 3; bases outside the gene matches: 5. This CDR3 comprises 13 residues. CDR3 nucleotides: TGCAGCGTTGTATTGGGAGGGGAAGAGACCCAGTACTTC. Protein: CSVVLGGEETQYF.

There are many counts of this clonotype. V is TRBV6-5 and J is TRBJ2-4, with TRBD1 matching 10 bases. The CDR3 sequence is 16 residues long. Germline trimming cut 0 bases from V and 4 bases from J; bases unmatched to any gene: 3. Per the germline V gene, CDR1 is MNHEY and CDR2 is SVGAGI. CDR3 region: CASSYSGQGSKNIQYF. In DNA, the CDR3 is TGTGCCAGCAGTTACTCGGGACAGGGGAGTAAAAACATTCAGTACTTC.

This clonotype was observed at least ten times. The V gene is TRBV28, the J gene TRBJ2-7; maybe TRBD2 (6 bases). Trimming took 6 bases from V and 0 from J, leaving 21 bases between them. Germline CDR1 reads MDHEN; CDR2 reads SYDVKM. The CDR3 sequence is 17 residues long. The CDR3 DNA follows: TGTGCCAGCAGCCCTTCCATTAGCGGATACAGCTCCTACGAGCAGTACTTC. This codes for CASSPSISGYSSYEQYF.

This clonotype occurred many times. The chain links TRBV4-3 to TRBJ1-2; D perhaps matches TRBD1 (5 bases). Germline V gene data show CDR1 as LGHNA and CDR2 as YSLEER. The CDR3 consists of 16 residues. With 0 bases removed from V and 5 bases from J, the gap between germline ends came to 16 bases. CDR3 loop: CASSQDSGGSPYGYTF. The CDR3 nucleotides are TGCGCCAGCAGCCAAGATTCGGGGGGGTCCCCATATGGCTACACCTTC.

In its sample, this clonotype was seen many times. J is TRBJ2-1 and V is TRBV23-1; D gene uncertain. TRBV23-1 is marked as an open reading frame, function uncertain. CDR3 length equals 15 residues. V shed 0 bases and J shed 1 base, with 7 bases lying between them. The CDR3 region has the DNA TGCGCCAGCAGTCAATCGTGGTGGTCCTACAATGAGCAGTTCTTC. This gives the protein CASSQSWWSYNEQFF.

This clonotype has more than one count but fewer than ten. V gene TRBV19 combines with J gene TRBJ1-5; a possible D gene is TRBD1 (5 bases). Trimming cost V 7 bases and J 6 bases, with 16 bases left between them. The CDR3 has 14 residues. Germline assignment: CDR1 LNHDA and CDR2 SQIVND (reference sequence). Here the CDR3 DNA reads TGTGCCAGTAACGTTCGGGGGTTGGGTCAGCCCCAGCATTTT. Protein sequence: CASNVRGLGQPQHF.

This clonotype occurred many times. This chain links TRBV5-1 with TRBJ2-5, with unresolved D. The CDR3 spans 13 residues. Germline lookup yields CDR1 SGHRS and CDR2 YFSETQ. The ends were cut back, 4 bases at V and 2 bases at J, with 9 bases in the middle. The CDR3 DNA sequence: TGCGCCAGCAGCAACAGCGTACAAGAGACCCAGTACTTC. Translation: CASSNSVQETQYF.

About this clonotype: A much larger clonotype is one base distant, so this may be a read error. V is TRBV5-1 and J is TRBJ2-1; TRBD1 aligns across 7 bases. The CDR3 is 15 residues long. In germline, CDR1 is SGHRS, CDR2 YFSETQ. CDR3 sequence (DNA): TGCGCCAGCAGCGAGGACAGGATCTTATACAGTGAGCAGTTCTTC. It codes for CASSEDRILYSEQFF. The entire variable domain, with the rest obtained from reference TRBV5-1 and TRBJ2-1, is as follows: KAGVTQTPRYLIKTRGQQVTLSCSPISGHRSVSWYQQTPGQGLQFLFEYFSETQRNKGNFPGRFSGRQFSNSRSEMNVSTLELGDSALYLCASSEDRILYSEQFFGPGTRLTVL.